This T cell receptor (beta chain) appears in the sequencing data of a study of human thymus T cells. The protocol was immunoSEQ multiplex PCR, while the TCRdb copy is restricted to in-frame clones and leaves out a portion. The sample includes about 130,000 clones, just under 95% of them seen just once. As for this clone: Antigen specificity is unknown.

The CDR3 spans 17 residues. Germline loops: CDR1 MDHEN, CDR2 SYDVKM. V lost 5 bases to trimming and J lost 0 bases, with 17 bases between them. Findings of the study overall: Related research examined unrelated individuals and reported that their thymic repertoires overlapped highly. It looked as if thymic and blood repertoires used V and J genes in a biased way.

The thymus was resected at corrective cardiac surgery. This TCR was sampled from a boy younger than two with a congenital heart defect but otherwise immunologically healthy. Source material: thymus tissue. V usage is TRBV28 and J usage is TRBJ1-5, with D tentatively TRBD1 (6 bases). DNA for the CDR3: TGTGCCAGCAGTCTCGGACAGAAAAAAAATAGCAATCAGCCCCAGCATTTT. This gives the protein CASSLGQKKNSNQPQHF.